Listed below are T cell receptor beta chains from one sample, sequenced in a study of T cell responses to AZD1222 COVID-19 vaccine. Only in-frame clones appear in the TCRdb table, and some are missing; sequencing was by immunoSEQ multiplex PCR. Of 150,000 or so clones detected, 75% to 90% appear once; the ten largest clones hold roughly 6.5%. Source: peripheral blood, taken on day 0 of AZD1222 vaccination. Source of these receptors: an adult in good health. The CDR3 runs from the conserved cysteine through the conserved F or W. Fields, in order: D gene, J gene, clone size, V gene, CDR3 protein, CDR3 DNA. D genes are given only for firm matches. A clone size is listed for some rows: how often the clone was seen (once, few, many), or a class if it is expanded.

d_gene: .
j_gene: TRBJ2-1
abundance: .
v_gene: TRBV2
CDR3aa: CASRRSGGPANEQFF
CDR3nt: TGTGCCAGTAGAAGGAGTGGGGGGCCGGCCAATGAGCAGTTCTTC

d_gene: .
j_gene: TRBJ1-1
abundance: once
v_gene: TRBV6-1
CDR3aa: CASSVRDRWGNTEAFF
CDR3nt: TGTGCCAGCAGTGTCAGGGACCGTTGGGGGAACACTGAAGCTTTCTTT

d_gene: .
j_gene: TRBJ2-3
abundance: .
v_gene: TRBV5-4
CDR3aa: CASSQGSASTDTQYF
CDR3nt: TGTGCCAGCAGCCAGGGCTCTGCCTCCACAGATACGCAGTATTTT

d_gene: TRBD1
j_gene: TRBJ2-1
abundance: .
v_gene: TRBV6-2/TRBV6-3
CDR3aa: CASSNRGSSYNEQFF
CDR3nt: TGTGCCAGCAGCAACAGGGGGAGCTCCTACAATGAGCAGTTCTTC

d_gene: .
j_gene: TRBJ1-6
abundance: .
v_gene: TRBV3-1/TRBV3-2
CDR3aa: CASSQVNSGLLTSSYNSPLHF
CDR3nt: TGTGCCAGCAGCCAAGTGAACAGCGGCCTTTTGACAAGCTCCTATAATTCACCCCTCCACTTT

d_gene: TRBD1
j_gene: TRBJ1-1
abundance: .
v_gene: TRBV27
CDR3aa: CASSPGTGGIRAFF
CDR3nt: TGTGCCAGCAGTCCCGGGACAGGGGGCATAAGGGCTTTCTTT

d_gene: .
j_gene: TRBJ2-1
abundance: .
v_gene: TRBV19
CDR3aa: CASSIGHRTGAEQFF
CDR3nt: TGTGCCAGTAGTATTGGGCACAGGACGGGGGCTGAGCAGTTCTTC

d_gene: .
j_gene: TRBJ2-3
abundance: .
v_gene: TRBV10-3
CDR3aa: CAIGGTSEDTQYF
CDR3nt: TGTGCCATCGGGGGCACTTCAGAGGATACGCAGTATTTT

d_gene: TRBD1
j_gene: TRBJ1-5
abundance: .
v_gene: TRBV6-5
CDR3aa: CARRGRIKQPQHF
CDR3nt: TGTGCCAGGAGGGGGCGGATAAAACAGCCCCAGCATTTT

d_gene: TRBD1
j_gene: TRBJ1-2
abundance: .
v_gene: TRBV19
CDR3aa: CASRNRGREDGYTF
CDR3nt: TGTGCCAGTAGGAACAGGGGGCGCGAGGATGGCTACACCTTC

d_gene: TRBD1
j_gene: TRBJ2-1
abundance: .
v_gene: TRBV5-1
CDR3aa: CASSQSDRVGNEQFF
CDR3nt: TGCGCCAGCAGTCAATCGGACAGGGTAGGCAATGAGCAGTTCTTC

d_gene: .
j_gene: TRBJ2-3
abundance: once
v_gene: TRBV10-2
CDR3aa: CASSPEPRTATQYF
CDR3nt: TGCGCCAGCAGCCCAGAACCCAGAACGGCTACGCAGTATTTT

d_gene: .
j_gene: TRBJ2-2
abundance: .
v_gene: TRBV5-1
CDR3aa: CASSPDRELFF
CDR3nt: TGCGCCAGCAGCCCCGACCGGGAGCTGTTTTTT

d_gene: .
j_gene: TRBJ2-5
abundance: .
v_gene: TRBV6-5
CDR3aa: CASSPGQETQYF
CDR3nt: TGTGCCAGCAGTCCGGGACAAGAGACCCAGTACTTC

d_gene: .
j_gene: TRBJ1-1
abundance: .
v_gene: TRBV4-1
CDR3aa: CASSQDRGGTEAFF
CDR3nt: TGCGCCAGCAGCCAAGATAGGGGGGGCACTGAAGCTTTCTTT

d_gene: .
j_gene: TRBJ1-6
abundance: .
v_gene: TRBV30
CDR3aa: CAWAVSSYNSPLHF
CDR3nt: TGTGCCTGGGCAGTGAGCTCCTATAATTCACCCCTCCACTTT

d_gene: .
j_gene: TRBJ1-2
abundance: .
v_gene: TRBV20-1
CDR3aa: CSASLTPTTF
CDR3nt: TGCAGTGCTAGTTTGACTCCTACAACCTTC

d_gene: TRBD1
j_gene: TRBJ1-4
abundance: .
v_gene: TRBV6-5
CDR3aa: CASSLGQVPEKLFF
CDR3nt: TGTGCCAGCAGTCTGGGACAGGTCCCTGAAAAACTGTTTTTT

d_gene: TRBD1
j_gene: TRBJ1-2
abundance: .
v_gene: TRBV14
CDR3aa: CASSQDRGQGEYGYTF
CDR3nt: TGTGCCAGCAGCCAAGACCGCGGACAGGGGGAGTATGGCTACACCTTC

d_gene: .
j_gene: TRBJ2-7
abundance: .
v_gene: TRBV6-5
CDR3aa: CASSWTGREQYF
CDR3nt: TGTGCCAGTTCGTGGACGGGTCGGGAGCAGTACTTC

d_gene: .
j_gene: TRBJ2-3
abundance: few
v_gene: TRBV9
CDR3aa: CASSGDTQYF
CDR3nt: TGTGCCAGCAGCGGGGATACGCAGTATTTT

d_gene: .
j_gene: TRBJ1-1
abundance: .
v_gene: TRBV7-8
CDR3aa: CASSPPNTEAFF
CDR3nt: TGTGCCAGCAGCCCCCCGAACACTGAAGCTTTCTTT

d_gene: .
j_gene: TRBJ1-2
abundance: .
v_gene: TRBV5-1
CDR3aa: CASSLEEGGYTF
CDR3nt: TGCGCCAGCAGCTTGGAGGAGGGTGGCTACACCTTC

d_gene: .
j_gene: TRBJ1-2
abundance: .
v_gene: TRBV12-3/TRBV12-4
CDR3aa: CASSRDQDYGYTF
CDR3nt: TGTGCCAGCAGTAGAGACCAGGACTATGGCTACACCTTC

d_gene: TRBD1
j_gene: TRBJ1-1
abundance: .
v_gene: TRBV19
CDR3aa: CASKTDRGLTEAFF
CDR3nt: TGTGCCAGTAAGACCGACAGGGGGCTTACTGAAGCTTTCTTT

d_gene: .
j_gene: TRBJ1-3
abundance: .
v_gene: TRBV9
CDR3aa: CASSVAGSGNTIYF
CDR3nt: TGTGCCAGCAGCGTAGCCGGGTCTGGAAACACCATATATTTT

d_gene: TRBD1
j_gene: TRBJ1-2
abundance: .
v_gene: TRBV6-5
CDR3aa: CASSRDSVYGYTF
CDR3nt: TGTGCCAGCAGCCGGGACAGTGTCTATGGCTACACCTTC

d_gene: .
j_gene: TRBJ1-6
abundance: .
v_gene: TRBV30
CDR3aa: CAWTLSGGGNSPLHF
CDR3nt: TGTGCCTGGACACTAAGTGGGGGTGGTAATTCACCCCTCCACTTT

d_gene: .
j_gene: TRBJ2-2
abundance: .
v_gene: TRBV5-5
CDR3aa: CASRTDLGSGELFF
CDR3nt: TGTGCCAGCAGGACAGACTTGGGTTCCGGGGAGCTGTTTTTT

d_gene: TRBD1
j_gene: TRBJ1-1
abundance: .
v_gene: TRBV2
CDR3aa: CASSLPRGQEAFF
CDR3nt: TGTGCCAGCAGTTTACCGAGGGGGCAGGAAGCTTTCTTT

d_gene: TRBD2
j_gene: TRBJ2-2
abundance: once
v_gene: TRBV2
CDR3aa: CASSERGGRTGELFF
CDR3nt: TGTGCCAGCAGTGAGCGGGGGGGAAGGACCGGGGAGCTGTTTTTT

d_gene: .
j_gene: TRBJ2-2
abundance: .
v_gene: TRBV27
CDR3aa: CASSPGNAPGTGELFF
CDR3nt: TGTGCCAGCAGTCCCGGGAATGCGCCGGGGACCGGGGAGCTGTTTTTT

d_gene: .
j_gene: TRBJ1-1
abundance: once
v_gene: TRBV7-9
CDR3aa: CASSLGRQSGVNTEAFF
CDR3nt: TGTGCCAGCAGCTTAGGCCGTCAGTCAGGGGTGAACACTGAAGCTTTCTTT

d_gene: .
j_gene: TRBJ1-1
abundance: .
v_gene: TRBV4-1
CDR3aa: CASSSIGTGPEAFF
CDR3nt: TGCGCCAGCAGCTCTATTGGGACTGGCCCCGAAGCTTTCTTT

d_gene: .
j_gene: TRBJ2-2
abundance: few
v_gene: TRBV9
CDR3aa: CASSVGGSPGELFF
CDR3nt: TGTGCCAGCAGCGTGGGGGGAAGCCCCGGGGAGCTGTTTTTT

d_gene: .
j_gene: TRBJ1-1
abundance: .
v_gene: TRBV11-2
CDR3aa: CASSFRGLGTEAFF
CDR3nt: TGTGCCAGCAGCTTCAGAGGGCTGGGCACTGAAGCTTTCTTT

d_gene: .
j_gene: TRBJ1-4
abundance: .
v_gene: TRBV19
CDR3aa: CASSIGRTNEKLFF
CDR3nt: TGTGCCAGTAGTATTGGAAGGACAAATGAAAAACTGTTTTTT

d_gene: .
j_gene: TRBJ1-5
abundance: .
v_gene: TRBV11-2
CDR3aa: CASSLGGLRNQPQHF
CDR3nt: TGTGCCAGCAGCTTAGGGGGATTACGCAATCAGCCCCAGCATTTT

d_gene: .
j_gene: TRBJ1-5
abundance: .
v_gene: TRBV12-3/TRBV12-4
CDR3aa: CASSLWGQPQHF
CDR3nt: TGTGCCAGCAGTTTATGGGGACAGCCCCAGCATTTT

d_gene: .
j_gene: TRBJ1-1
abundance: .
v_gene: TRBV30
CDR3aa: CACTKNLREGTEAFF
CDR3nt: TGTGCCTGCACAAAAAACTTAAGGGAGGGCACTGAAGCTTTCTTT

d_gene: TRBD1
j_gene: TRBJ1-2
abundance: .
v_gene: TRBV6-5
CDR3aa: CASSKSGQDGYTF
CDR3nt: TGTGCCAGCAGTAAATCGGGACAGGACGGCTACACCTTC

d_gene: .
j_gene: TRBJ1-3
abundance: .
v_gene: TRBV18
CDR3aa: CASSPDSLSGNTIYF
CDR3nt: TGTGCCAGCTCACCCGACAGCCTCTCTGGAAACACCATATATTTT

d_gene: TRBD1
j_gene: TRBJ1-1
abundance: few
v_gene: TRBV7-8
CDR3aa: CASSSGQGREAFF
CDR3nt: TGTGCCAGCAGCTCAGGACAGGGCCGTGAAGCTTTCTTT

d_gene: TRBD1
j_gene: TRBJ1-1
abundance: .
v_gene: TRBV9
CDR3aa: CASSSKDRGQGAFF
CDR3nt: TGTGCCAGCAGCTCCAAAGACAGGGGGCAGGGTGCTTTCTTT

d_gene: .
j_gene: TRBJ2-3
abundance: .
v_gene: TRBV3-1/TRBV3-2
CDR3aa: CASSQRDRAVPESDTQYF
CDR3nt: TGTGCCAGCAGCCAAAGGGATCGAGCGGTGCCCGAGTCAGATACGCAGTATTTT

d_gene: .
j_gene: TRBJ1-2
abundance: .
v_gene: TRBV5-6
CDR3aa: CASSLGRALYGYTF
CDR3nt: TGTGCCAGCAGCTTGGGGAGAGCCCTATATGGCTACACCTTC

d_gene: .
j_gene: TRBJ2-1
abundance: .
v_gene: TRBV7-7
CDR3aa: CASSLALGDNEQFF
CDR3nt: TGTGCTAGCAGCTTAGCGCTGGGAGACAATGAGCAGTTCTTC

d_gene: .
j_gene: TRBJ1-1
abundance: .
v_gene: TRBV5-5
CDR3aa: CASSLMTEAFF
CDR3nt: TGTGCCAGCAGCTTAATGACTGAAGCTTTCTTT

d_gene: TRBD2
j_gene: TRBJ2-5
abundance: .
v_gene: TRBV5-1
CDR3aa: CASSSSSQTSGGTQYF
CDR3nt: TGCGCCAGCAGTTCGAGCTCTCAGACTAGCGGGGGGACCCAGTACTTC

d_gene: .
j_gene: TRBJ2-6
abundance: .
v_gene: TRBV3-1/TRBV3-2
CDR3aa: CASSQEGFGANVLTF
CDR3nt: TGTGCCAGCAGCCAAGAGGGGTTCGGGGCCAACGTCCTGACTTTC

d_gene: TRBD1
j_gene: TRBJ1-2
abundance: .
v_gene: TRBV30
CDR3aa: CAWSVSGGGRNYGYTF
CDR3nt: TGTGCCTGGAGTGTATCAGGGGGAGGAAGGAACTATGGCTACACCTTC

d_gene: .
j_gene: TRBJ2-3
abundance: once
v_gene: TRBV30
CDR3aa: CAWRGVGGVFSTDTQYF
CDR3nt: TGTGCCTGGAGAGGGGTGGGGGGAGTTTTTTCGACAGATACGCAGTATTTT

d_gene: TRBD2
j_gene: TRBJ2-4
abundance: .
v_gene: TRBV18
CDR3aa: CASSPLEWTSGAPSPIQYF
CDR3nt: TGTGCCAGCTCACCATTGGAATGGACTAGCGGGGCGCCGAGTCCCATTCAGTACTTC

d_gene: .
j_gene: TRBJ2-7
abundance: .
v_gene: TRBV18
CDR3aa: CASSRDTTYEQYF
CDR3nt: TGTGCCAGCTCACGGGACACAACCTACGAGCAGTACTTC

d_gene: .
j_gene: TRBJ1-4
abundance: .
v_gene: TRBV7-2
CDR3aa: CASSLDPNWDEKLFF
CDR3nt: TGTGCCAGCAGCTTAGATCCCAACTGGGATGAAAAACTGTTTTTT

d_gene: .
j_gene: TRBJ2-7
abundance: .
v_gene: TRBV6-5
CDR3aa: CASSYSTGYEQYF
CDR3nt: TGTGCCAGCAGTTACTCGACCGGGTACGAGCAGTACTTC

d_gene: .
j_gene: TRBJ1-2
abundance: once
v_gene: TRBV3-1/TRBV3-2
CDR3aa: CASSLQDSVGYTF
CDR3nt: TGTGCCAGCAGCCTACAGGACTCGGTCGGCTACACCTTC

d_gene: .
j_gene: TRBJ1-6
abundance: .
v_gene: TRBV30
CDR3aa: CAWSGSLRPNSPLHF
CDR3nt: TGTGCCTGGAGTGGAAGTCTTAGACCCAATTCACCCCTCCACTTT

d_gene: .
j_gene: TRBJ2-7
abundance: few
v_gene: TRBV7-6
CDR3aa: CASSLGTGSNEQYF
CDR3nt: TGTGCCAGCAGCCTCGGTACAGGCTCCAACGAGCAGTACTTC